The entry below describes one TCR beta chain. This clonotype was seen a handful of times. Its antigen target is currently unknown. No base quality information exists; no much larger clone differs at one position. Taken from cysteine to phenylalanine, the CDR3 has 15 residues. Only the CDR3 DNA stays, 45 bases, in frame from base 1. V drops 4 bases and J drops 4 bases, leaving 12 bases in between. CDR1 is given as SGHRS and CDR2 as YFSETQ, both from the germline V gene. The sample belongs to a study of response to subunit inactivated influenza vaccine (dated by TCRdb to 2017 to 2018). Regarding the complete study: The study used deep quantitative T cell receptor repertoire profiling to track responses to a trivalent subunit inactivated influenza vaccine.

On the study overall, not on this receptor specifically: The authors proposed that each seasonal influenza vaccination may bring in only a limited number of new T cells.

Receptors were amplified or captured by RT-PCR. Data came from an Illumina HiSeq 2500. The public reads were quality trimmed at Q25 with fastp and then assembled into clones with MiXCR by TCRdb, keeping productive beta chains. Every distinct CDR3 protein forms one entry, paired with its most common genes and DNA. The sample table records around 530,000 distinct CDR3 sequences; 10% to 15% of these occur just once. Of the sample, 10% is held by the ten largest clones. The rearranged segments are TRBV5-1 and TRBJ2-6; too little of a D gene remains to name it. This TCR was sampled from a man aged 50 to 60 who received an inactivated influenza vaccine. Donor details come from another sample of the same person, matched by shared clones. The starting material was PBMCs from blood, obtained on the day of vaccination. The DNA sequence reads TGCGCCAGCAGCGAGGTGGGCACCGGGGCCAACGTCCTGACTTTC. Its coded protein is CASSEVGTGANVLTF.